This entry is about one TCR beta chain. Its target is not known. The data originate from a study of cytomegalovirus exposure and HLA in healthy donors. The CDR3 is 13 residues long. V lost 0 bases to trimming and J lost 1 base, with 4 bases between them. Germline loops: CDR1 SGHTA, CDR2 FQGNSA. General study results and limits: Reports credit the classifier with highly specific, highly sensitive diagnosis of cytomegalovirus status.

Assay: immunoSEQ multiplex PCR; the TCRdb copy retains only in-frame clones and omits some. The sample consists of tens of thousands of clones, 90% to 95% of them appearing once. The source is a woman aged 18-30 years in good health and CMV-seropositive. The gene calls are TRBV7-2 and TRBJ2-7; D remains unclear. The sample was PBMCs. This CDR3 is CASSLATSYEQYF. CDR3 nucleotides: TGTGCCAGCAGCTTAGCTACATCCTACGAGCAGTACTTC.